These 9 T cell receptor beta chains share one sample of origin, sequenced in a study of cytomegalovirus exposure and HLA in healthy donors. PCR involved 60 Vbeta and 13 Jbeta primers. TCRdb's table, derived via immunoSEQ multiplex PCR, lists solely in-frame clones and lacks some. Among some 120,000 clones listed, roughly 76% were seen once. The sequenced material came from PBMCs. Source of these receptors: a middle-aged woman in good health and CMV-seropositive.

This chain joins TRBV9 and TRBJ2-3; 14 bases match TRBD2. CDR1 is SGDLS, CDR2 YYNGEE, per germline. This CDR3 is 16 amino acids long. V trimming: 4 bases; J trimming: 6 bases; junction bases outside the gene matches: 7. The chain's CDR3 is CASSSSTSGGVDTQYF. The CDR3 nucleotides read TGTGCCAGCAGCTCCTCGACTAGCGGGGGGGTGGATACGCAGTATTTT.

The chain carries TRBV4-2 and TRBJ2-7; 7 bases are a match to TRBD1. The V segment lost 1 base and the J segment 5 bases; nucleotides outside the gene matches: 8. This CDR3 is 15 amino acids long. Germline CDR1 and CDR2: LGHNA and YNFKEQ. The CDR3 nucleotides are TGTGCCAGCAGCCAAGTAGTCAGAGACAGGGACGAGCAGTACTTC. As protein: CASSQVVRDRDEQYF.

The chain has TRBV5-1 and TRBJ2-3; perhaps TRBD1 as D (5 bases). The CDR3 runs 14 residues. Germline V CDR1 and CDR2: SGHRS, YFSETQ. Trimming pared 0 bases from V and 3 bases from J, leaving 8 bases between. CDR3 bases: TGCGCCAGCAGCTTGGCCGACAGAACAGATACGCAGTATTTT. Its protein is CASSLADRTDTQYF.

Concerning this clone itself: An end of the junction differs from the germline gene, which may be a read error. The rearrangement joins TRBV2 to TRBJ2-6, with 11 bases that match TRBD2. Germline assignment: CDR1 SNHLY and CDR2 FYNNEI. The CDR3 contains 17 residues. The CDR3 is CAEFSGGAETGTNVLTF. The CDR3 coding sequence is TGTGCCGAGTTTAGCGGGGGGGCCGAAACTGGGACCAACGTCCTGACTTTC.

The genes are TRBV4-2 and TRBJ1-5; D is perhaps TRBD1 (5 bases). Trimming took off 6 bases at V and 0 bases at J, with 12 bases between the two ends. The germline gives CDR1 LGHNA, CDR2 YNFKEQ. The CDR3 extends over 15 amino acids. This CDR3 is CASRQELYSNQPQHF. The CDR3 region has the DNA TGTGCCAGCAGACAGGAGCTCTATAGCAATCAGCCCCAGCATTTT.

This rearrangement joins TRBV27 to TRBJ1-6; 7 bases line up with TRBD1. In germline, CDR1 is MNHEY, CDR2 SMNVEV (reference sequence). V dropped 2 bases and J dropped 7; count of bases not matched to a gene: 2. The CDR3 sequence is 14 residues long. CDR3 DNA sequence: TGTGCCAGCAGTTTACGGGACAGAAATTCACCCCTCCACTTT. It translates to CASSLRDRNSPLHF.

This clone was seen only once. The V gene is TRBV6-5, the J gene TRBJ1-6, with D perhaps matching TRBD1 (5 bases). There are 14 residues in the CDR3. Germline loops: CDR1 MNHEY, CDR2 SVGAGI. V was pared by 6 bases and J by 7 bases, with 13 bases between. The CDR3, as DNA: TGTGCCAGCAGCCCGGGGGATAGGAATTCACCCCTCCACTTT. This codes for CASSPGDRNSPLHF.

This rearrangement joins TRBV25-1 to TRBJ1-2; unclear D gene. Germline CDR1 reads MGHDK; CDR2 reads SYGVNS. The CDR3 extends over 11 amino acids. Trimming stripped 1 base from V and 7 bases from J, with 4 bases between. The CDR3 nucleotides read TGTGCCAGCAGTGAATCCAGTGGCTACACCTTC. It is translated as CASSESSGYTF.

The chain links TRBV5-4 to TRBJ1-1, with unresolved D. Trimming removed 0 bases at V and 0 bases at J, with 9 bases between. Germline CDR1 SGHNT, CDR2 YYREEE (reference sequence). The CDR3 spans 15 residues. The CDR3 nucleotides read TGTGCCAGCAGCTTGGCCAAAGCGGTGAACACTGAAGCTTTCTTT. This encodes CASSLAKAVNTEAFF.